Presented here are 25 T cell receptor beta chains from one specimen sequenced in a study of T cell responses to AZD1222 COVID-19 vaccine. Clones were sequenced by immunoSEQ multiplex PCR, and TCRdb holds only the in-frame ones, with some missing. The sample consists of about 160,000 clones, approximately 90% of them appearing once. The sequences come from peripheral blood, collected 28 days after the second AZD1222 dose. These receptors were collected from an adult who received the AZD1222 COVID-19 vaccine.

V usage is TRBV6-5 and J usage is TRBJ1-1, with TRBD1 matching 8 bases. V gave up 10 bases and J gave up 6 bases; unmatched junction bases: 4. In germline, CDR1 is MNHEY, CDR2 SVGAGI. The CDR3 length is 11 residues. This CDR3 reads CAIFRGPEAFF. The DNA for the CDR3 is TGTGCCATCTTCAGGGGGCCTGAAGCTTTCTTT.

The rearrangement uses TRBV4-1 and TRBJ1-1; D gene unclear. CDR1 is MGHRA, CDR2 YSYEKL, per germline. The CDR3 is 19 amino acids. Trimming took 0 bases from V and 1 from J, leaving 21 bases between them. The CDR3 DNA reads TGCGCCAGCAGCCAAGAAAGGCTGGGGATTCCCCGGGGGAACACTGAAGCTTTCTTT. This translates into CASSQERLGIPRGNTEAFF.

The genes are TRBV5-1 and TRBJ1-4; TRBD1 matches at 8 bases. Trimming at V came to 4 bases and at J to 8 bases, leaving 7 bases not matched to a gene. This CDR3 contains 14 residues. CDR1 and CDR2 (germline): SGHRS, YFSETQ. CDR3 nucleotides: TGCGCCAGCAGCGTACAGGGGGGTCCCGAAAAACTGTTTTTT. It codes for CASSVQGGPEKLFF.

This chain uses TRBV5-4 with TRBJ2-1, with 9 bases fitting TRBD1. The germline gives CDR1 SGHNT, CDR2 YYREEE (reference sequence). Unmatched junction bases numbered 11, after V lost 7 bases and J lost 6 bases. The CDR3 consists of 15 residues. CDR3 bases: TGTGCCAGCCGTCTCAACCGACAGGGGGTCAATGAGCAGTTCTTC. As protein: CASRLNRQGVNEQFF.

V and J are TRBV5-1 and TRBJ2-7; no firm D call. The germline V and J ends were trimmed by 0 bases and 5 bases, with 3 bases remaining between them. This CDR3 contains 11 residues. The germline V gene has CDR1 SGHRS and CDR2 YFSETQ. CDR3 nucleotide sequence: TGCGCCAGCAGCTTGGAGGACGAGCAGTACTTC. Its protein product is CASSLEDEQYF.

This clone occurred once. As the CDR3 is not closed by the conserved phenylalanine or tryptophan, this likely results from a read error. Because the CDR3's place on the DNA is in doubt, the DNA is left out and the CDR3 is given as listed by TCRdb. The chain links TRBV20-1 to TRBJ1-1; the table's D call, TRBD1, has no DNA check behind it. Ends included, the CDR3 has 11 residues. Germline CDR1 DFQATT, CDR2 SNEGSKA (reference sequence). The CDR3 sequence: CSAPCKGDGQS.

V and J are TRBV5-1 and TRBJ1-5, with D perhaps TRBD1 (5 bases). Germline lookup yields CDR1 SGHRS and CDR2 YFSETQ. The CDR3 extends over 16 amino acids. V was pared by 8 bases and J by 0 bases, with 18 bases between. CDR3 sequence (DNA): TGCGCCAGGGGGCCGACGAGAACTCATAGCAATCAGCCCCAGCATTTT. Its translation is CARGPTRTHSNQPQHF.

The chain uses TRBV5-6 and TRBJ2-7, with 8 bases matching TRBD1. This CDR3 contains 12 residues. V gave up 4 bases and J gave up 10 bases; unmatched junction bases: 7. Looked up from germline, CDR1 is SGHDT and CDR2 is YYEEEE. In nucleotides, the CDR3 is TGTGCCAGCAGCAGACTGACAGGGGAACAGTACTTC. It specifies CASSRLTGEQYF.

The CDR3 DNA sequence: TGTGCCAGCAGTACTTACTACAATGAGCAGTTCTTC. Encoded protein: CASSTYYNEQFF. The rearrangement joins TRBV12-3 or TRBV12-4 to TRBJ2-1; no clear D gene. Deletions cut 5 bases from V and 3 bases from J, with 5 bases between. This CDR3 is built from 12 residues.

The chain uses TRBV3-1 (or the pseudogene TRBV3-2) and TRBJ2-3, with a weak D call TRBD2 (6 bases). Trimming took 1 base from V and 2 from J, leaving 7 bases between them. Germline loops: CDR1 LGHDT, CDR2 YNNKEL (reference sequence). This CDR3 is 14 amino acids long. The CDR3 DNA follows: TGTGCCAGCAGCCAAGGGACTATCACAGATACGCAGTATTTT. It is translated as CASSQGTITDTQYF.

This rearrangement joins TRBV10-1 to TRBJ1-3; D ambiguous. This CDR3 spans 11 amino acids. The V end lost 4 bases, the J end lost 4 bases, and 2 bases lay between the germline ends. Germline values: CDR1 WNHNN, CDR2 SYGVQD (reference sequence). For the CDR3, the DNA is TGCGCCAGCAGTGTCGGAAACACCATATATTTT. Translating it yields CASSVGNTIYF.

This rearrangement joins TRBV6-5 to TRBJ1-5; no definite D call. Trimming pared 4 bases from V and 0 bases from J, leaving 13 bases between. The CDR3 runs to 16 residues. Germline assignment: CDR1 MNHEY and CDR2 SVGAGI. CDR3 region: CASSSFKQISNQPQHF. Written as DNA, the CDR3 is TGTGCCAGCAGTTCTTTCAAGCAAATTAGCAATCAGCCCCAGCATTTT.

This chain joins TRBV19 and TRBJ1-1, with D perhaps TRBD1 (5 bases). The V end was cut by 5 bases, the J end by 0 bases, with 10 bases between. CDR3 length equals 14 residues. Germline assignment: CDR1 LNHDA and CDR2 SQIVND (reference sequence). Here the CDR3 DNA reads TGTGCCAGTAGTGGGGGACTTTTGAACACTGAAGCTTTCTTT. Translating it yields CASSGGLLNTEAFF.

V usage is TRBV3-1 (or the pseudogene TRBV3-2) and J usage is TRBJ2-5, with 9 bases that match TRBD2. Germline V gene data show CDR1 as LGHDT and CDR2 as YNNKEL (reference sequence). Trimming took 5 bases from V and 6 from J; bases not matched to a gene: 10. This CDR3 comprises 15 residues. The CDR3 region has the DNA TGTGCCAGCAGCTACCTAGCGGGAACGGTAAAGACCCAGTACTTC. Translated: CASSYLAGTVKTQYF.

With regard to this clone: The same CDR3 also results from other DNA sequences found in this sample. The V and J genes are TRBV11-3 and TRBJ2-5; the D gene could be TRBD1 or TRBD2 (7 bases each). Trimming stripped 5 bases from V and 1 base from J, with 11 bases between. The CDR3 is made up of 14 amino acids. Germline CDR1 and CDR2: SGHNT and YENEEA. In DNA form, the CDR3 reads TGTGCCAGCAGCCCAGGGGGGGCCCAAGAGACCCAGTACTTC. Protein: CASSPGGAQETQYF.

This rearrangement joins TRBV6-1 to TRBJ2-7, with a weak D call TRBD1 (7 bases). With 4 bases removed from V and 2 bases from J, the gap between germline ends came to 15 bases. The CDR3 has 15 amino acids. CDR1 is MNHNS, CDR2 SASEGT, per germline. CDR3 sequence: CASSVARGAAYEQYF. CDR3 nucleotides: TGTGCCAGCAGTGTAGCCAGGGGGGCCGCCTACGAGCAGTACTTC.

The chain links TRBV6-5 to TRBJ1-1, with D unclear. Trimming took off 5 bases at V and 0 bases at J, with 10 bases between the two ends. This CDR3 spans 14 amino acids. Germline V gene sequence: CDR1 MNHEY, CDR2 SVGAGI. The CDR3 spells CASSPGHLNTEAFF. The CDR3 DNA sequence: TGTGCCAGCAGTCCCGGGCACCTGAACACTGAAGCTTTCTTT.

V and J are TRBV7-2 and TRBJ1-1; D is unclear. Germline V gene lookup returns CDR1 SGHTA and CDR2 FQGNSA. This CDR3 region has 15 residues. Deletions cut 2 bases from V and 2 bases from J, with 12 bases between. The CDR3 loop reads CASSLMSRTNTEAFF. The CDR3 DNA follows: TGTGCCAGCAGCTTAATGTCCAGGACCAACACTGAAGCTTTCTTT. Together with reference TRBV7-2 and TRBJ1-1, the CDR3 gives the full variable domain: GAGVSQSPSNKVTEKGKDVELRCDPISGHTALYWYRQSLGQGLEFLIYFQGNSAPDKSGLPSDRFSAERTGGSVSTLTIQRTQQEDSAVYLCASSLMSRTNTEAFFGQGTRLTVV.

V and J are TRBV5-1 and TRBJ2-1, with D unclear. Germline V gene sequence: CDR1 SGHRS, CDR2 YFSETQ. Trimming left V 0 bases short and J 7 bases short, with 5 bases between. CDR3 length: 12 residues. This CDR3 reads CASSLDYNEQFF. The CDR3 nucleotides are TGCGCCAGCAGCTTGGACTATAATGAGCAGTTCTTC.

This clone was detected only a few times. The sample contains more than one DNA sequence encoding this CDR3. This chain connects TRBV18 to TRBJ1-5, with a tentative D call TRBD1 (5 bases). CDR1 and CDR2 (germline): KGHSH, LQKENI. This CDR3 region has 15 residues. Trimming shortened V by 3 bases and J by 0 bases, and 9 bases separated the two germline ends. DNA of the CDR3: TGTGCCAGCTCACCGTCGGGGGATAGCAATCAGCCCCAGCATTTT. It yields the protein CASSPSGDSNQPQHF.

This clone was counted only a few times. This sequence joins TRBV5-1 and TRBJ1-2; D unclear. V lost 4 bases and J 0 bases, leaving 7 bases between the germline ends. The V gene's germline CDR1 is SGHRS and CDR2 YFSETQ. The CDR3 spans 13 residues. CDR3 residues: CASSHAPNYGYTF. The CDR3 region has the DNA TGCGCCAGCAGCCACGCTCCTAACTATGGCTACACCTTC.

CDR3 DNA sequence: TGTGCCAGTAGTATATGGGCGGGAGGATCGAACACCGGGGAGCTGTTTTTT. This encodes CASSIWAGGSNTGELFF. The rearrangement uses TRBV19 and TRBJ2-2; 8 bases map to TRBD2. The germline V gene has CDR1 LNHDA and CDR2 SQIVND (reference sequence). J lost 0 bases, V lost 2 bases, and 5 bases had no gene match. This CDR3 contains 17 residues.

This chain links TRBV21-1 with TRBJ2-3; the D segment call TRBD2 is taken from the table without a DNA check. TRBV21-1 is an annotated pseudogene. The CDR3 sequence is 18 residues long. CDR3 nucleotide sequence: TGTGCCTCGTGGGGGGAGGGCCGAGTTCAGTTTTGGGCAGATACGCAGTATTTT. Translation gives CASWGEGRVQFWADTQYF.

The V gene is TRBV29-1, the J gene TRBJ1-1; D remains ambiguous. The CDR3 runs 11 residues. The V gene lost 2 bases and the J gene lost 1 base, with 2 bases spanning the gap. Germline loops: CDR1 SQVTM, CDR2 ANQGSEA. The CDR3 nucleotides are TGCAGCGTTGAACCGAACACTGAAGCTTTCTTT. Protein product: CSVEPNTEAFF.

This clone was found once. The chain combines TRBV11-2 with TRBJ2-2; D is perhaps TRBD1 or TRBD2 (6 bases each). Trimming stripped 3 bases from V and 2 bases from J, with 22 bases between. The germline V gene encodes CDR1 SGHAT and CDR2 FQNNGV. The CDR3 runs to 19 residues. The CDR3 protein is CASSFPARGPVINTGELFF. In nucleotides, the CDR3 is TGTGCCAGCAGCTTTCCCGCCCGGGGGCCCGTGATAAACACCGGGGAGCTGTTTTTT.